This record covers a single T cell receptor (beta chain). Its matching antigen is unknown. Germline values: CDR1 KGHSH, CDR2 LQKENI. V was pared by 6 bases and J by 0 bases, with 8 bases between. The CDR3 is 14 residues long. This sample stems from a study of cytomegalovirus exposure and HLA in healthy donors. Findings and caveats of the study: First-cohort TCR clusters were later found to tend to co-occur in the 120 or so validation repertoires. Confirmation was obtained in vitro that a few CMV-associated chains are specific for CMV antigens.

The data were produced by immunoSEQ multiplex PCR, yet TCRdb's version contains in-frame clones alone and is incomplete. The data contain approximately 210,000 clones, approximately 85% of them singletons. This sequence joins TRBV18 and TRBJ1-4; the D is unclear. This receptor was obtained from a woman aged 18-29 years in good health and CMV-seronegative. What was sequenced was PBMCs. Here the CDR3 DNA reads TGTGCCAGCTCGACATACGCAACTAATGAAAAACTGTTTTTT. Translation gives CASSTYATNEKLFF.